This note documents a single T cell receptor (beta chain) sequence. This clone's antigen is unknown. Base-call qualities are not available, and no considerably larger clone is one nucleotide away. The data derive from a study of blood T cell repertoires in COVID-19 (dated by TCRdb to between 2020 and 2021). About the full investigation: Samples covering the acute and convalescent phases of COVID-19 were provided by collaborators in the United States, Italy and Spain. The material from the prospective study consisted of cDNA or gDNA derived from T cells, B-cell-depleted T cells, or PBMCs. The dataset comprised deeply sampled blood TCRbeta repertoires from subjects exposed to, actively infected with, or recovered from COVID-19. A freely available public database, intended as a resource for researchers studying the immune response to SARS-CoV-2, is where the repertoires were released. Samples came from the ongoing ImmuneRACE study (first 160 participants) plus 1,254 subjects from 6 global collaborators. Sample metadata almost always included a de-identified subject ID, COVID-19 status, age in years and sex. Where HLA class I and class II types were available, the types were taken from metadata supplied by the sample provider, not from assay-based typing.

Whole blood was collected in K2EDTA tubes by collaborating institutions according to the institutions' own protocols. For TCRbeta analysis, collaborators shipped samples in one of three forms: frozen whole blood, isolated PBMCs, or DNA extracted from either of those sample types. The CDR3 numbers 12 residues from cysteine through phenylalanine. Just the 36-base CDR3 DNA is kept, in frame starting at base 1. The V end loses 7 bases and the J end loses 1 base, and a stretch of 7 bases separates them. Sequences MDHEN (CDR1) and SYDVKM (CDR2) are obtained from the germline V gene. On the study overall, not on this receptor specifically: The quantity of clinical and demographic metadata differed by source and by participant and was supplied without curation.

TCRbeta CDR3 regions were amplified from genomic DNA by means of the immunoSEQ Assay, a bias-controlled multiplex PCR. Per the authors' processing: Within the assay, amplification of reference gene primers was used to estimate how many nucleated cells each sample contained. Sequence reads were collapsed and filtered to measure the absolute abundance of every unique TCRbeta CDR3 rearrangement. Productive Simpson clonality was computed per sample as the square root of Simpson's diversity index over productive rearrangements. TCRdb holds this immuneACCESS table with in-frame rearrangements only. Some clones are missing; in checked studies, unresolved V genes explain under half, and the rest has no known cause. V, J and clone size are taken as reported in that table, and D and trimming were inferred from the DNA itself. The sample table holds around 110,000 clones, of which roughly four fifths were seen once. The ten top clones hold 11% to 15% of the sample.

Recombination joined TRBV28 with TRBJ1-1; a weak D assignment points to TRBD1 (6 bases agree). Sequencing input: peripheral blood. This receptor was identified in a woman aged 55-70 years with acute or convalescent COVID-19. The DNA sequence is given as TGTGCCAGCACGGACAGGAACACTGAAGCTTTCTTT. Translated, it reads CASTDRNTEAFF.